This TCR beta chain is from a study of T-cell memory formation after mild COVID-19. As for the study in general: For the most part, TCR clusters were specific to one donor. Study-wide points: Clones contracting over day 15 to 85 were CD4/CD8 balanced, with later expanders leaning CD4+.

The ends lost 6 bases at V and 2 bases at J; junction bases unmatched: 9. The germline gives CDR1 SGHRS, CDR2 YFSETQ. The CDR3 loop spans 15 amino acids. TCRdb reprocessed the 5' RACE reads via MiXCR and lists one record per CDR3 protein. This table has just over 400,000 distinct CDR3 sequences, around a quarter appearing once. Comments on this clonotype: Antigen unknown.

Source material: PBMCs or a T cell subset sorted from them (not recorded which). The chain employs TRBV5-1 and TRBJ2-5; 8 bases agree with TRBD1. The clonotype comes from an adult woman who had mild COVID-19 (a few samples of this study predate the infection). Cell type and time point are not known. As DNA, the CDR3 is TGCGCCAGCATCCCGACAGGGGCCACACAAGAGACCCAGTACTTC. Translated, it gives CASIPTGATQETQYF.